This entry lists 15 T cell receptor beta chains sequenced from one sample in a study of monozygotic twins with inflammatory bowel disease. TCRdb re-called the 5' RACE reads; one entry per CDR3 protein, DNA not given. Recorded for this sample: approximately 400,000 distinct CDR3 sequences. The sample consisted of blood. These TCRs come from a human donor with ulcerative colitis or Crohn's disease, or a healthy co-twin of an affected twin (not recorded which).

This rearrangement joins TRBV6-6 to TRBJ1-1; the D call from TCRdb, TRBD1, cannot be confirmed without DNA. CDR1 is MNHNY, CDR2 SVGAGI, per germline (reference sequence). The CDR3 extends over 14 amino acids. The CDR3 sequence is CASRALTANTEAFF.

This sequence joins TRBV18 and TRBJ1-5; without DNA, the TCRdb call of TRBD1 cannot be checked. Per the germline V gene, CDR1 is KGHSH and CDR2 is LQKENI. The CDR3 contains 16 residues. The CDR3: CASSPGSQGGNQPQHF.

The CDR3 is CASSPAGTGGETQYF. The chain combines TRBV5-1 with TRBJ2-5; TCRdb's D gene call, TRBD1, goes unchecked for lack of DNA. Germline V gene lookup returns CDR1 SGHRS and CDR2 YFSETQ. This CDR3 has 15 residues.

This chain links TRBV7-9 with TRBJ2-7; TCRdb lists TRBD1, though no DNA is available to test this call. CDR3 length equals 14 residues. The germline V gene has CDR1 SEHNR and CDR2 FQNEAQ (reference sequence). CDR3: CASSNRQGFNEQYF.

This chain links TRBV20-1 with TRBJ2-1; TCRdb's D call of TRBD2 is untestable without DNA. Germline values: CDR1 DFQATT, CDR2 SNEGSKA (reference sequence). The length of the CDR3 is 15 residues. CDR3 sequence reads: CSARDPAGGWSEQFF.

J is TRBJ1-2 and V is TRBV7-2; TCRdb selects TRBD1, and the lack of DNA leaves this call unchecked. Germline CDR1 reads SGHTA; CDR2 reads FQGNSA. This CDR3 comprises 14 residues. CDR3 protein: CASSLGTGGLGYTF.

V gene TRBV18 combines with J gene TRBJ2-5. This CDR3 contains 12 residues. Germline loops: CDR1 KGHSH, CDR2 LQKENI. This CDR3 is CASSPPLETQYF.

CDR3 sequence: CASSFLLAGRDTQYF. This chain uses TRBV7-2 with TRBJ2-3; TCRdb gives TRBD2 as the D gene, but with no DNA this cannot be confirmed. From germline, CDR1 is SGHTA and CDR2 FQGNSA. The CDR3 contains 15 residues.

The V call is TRBV5-6, the J call TRBJ2-3; TCRdb designates TRBD2, a call that cannot be tested without DNA. This CDR3 is built from 16 residues. Germline lookup yields CDR1 SGHDT and CDR2 YYEEEE. The CDR3 sequence: CASSFLGGAVGDTQYF.

This chain connects TRBV6-2 or TRBV6-3 to TRBJ2-3. The germline V gene encodes CDR1 MNHEY and CDR2 SVGEGT. CDR3 length: 11 residues. CDR3 amino acids: CASSQTPTQYF.

This rearrangement joins TRBV28 to TRBJ1-1; the D call from TCRdb, TRBD1, cannot be confirmed without DNA. CDR1 MDHEN and CDR2 SYDVKM come from the germline V gene. CDR3 length equals 15 residues. The CDR3 loop reads CASSFQGYQNTEAFF. The variable domain in full, completed from reference TRBV28 and TRBJ1-1, reads DVKVTQSSRYLVKRTGEKVFLECVQDMDHENMFWYRQDPGLGLRLIYFSYDVKMKEKGDIPEGYSVSREKKERFSLILESASTNQTSMYLCASSFQGYQNTEAFFGQGTRLTVV.

The genes are TRBV7-8 and TRBJ2-5; absent DNA, TCRdb's TRBD2 call cannot be checked. This CDR3 contains 16 residues. CDR1 is SGHVS and CDR2 is FQNEAQ in the germline V gene. CDR3 amino acids: CASSLARRDLEETQYF. Combining the CDR3 with reference TRBV7-8 and TRBJ2-5 gives the whole variable domain GAGVSQSPRYKVAKRGQDVALRCDPISGHVSLFWYQQALGQGPEFLTYFQNEAQLDKSGLPSDRFFAERPEGSVSTLKIQRTQQEDSAVYLCASSLARRDLEETQYFGPGTRLLVL.

V usage is TRBV20-1 and J usage is TRBJ2-7; TCRdb's D call, TRBD1, is unchecked because there is no DNA. The CDR3 totals 14 residues. The germline V gene encodes CDR1 DFQATT and CDR2 SNEGSKA (reference sequence). The CDR3 here is CSAPSTGVSYEQYF.

This chain uses TRBV10-3 with TRBJ2-1; no DNA is available, so the TRBD1 call from TCRdb remains unchecked. The length of the CDR3 is 12 residues. Germline CDR1 is ENHRY and CDR2 is SYGVKD. This CDR3 is CAITDSRTQQFF.

The rearrangement links TRBV12-3 or TRBV12-4 to TRBJ2-1; TCRdb indicates TRBD1, and absent DNA this call remains unverified. The CDR3 sequence is 15 residues long. This CDR3 reads CASTLGQGDYNEQFF.